These T cell receptor beta chains were read from a single sample in a study of shared T cell receptors in the human thymus. The protocol was immunoSEQ multiplex PCR, while the TCRdb copy is restricted to in-frame clones and leaves out a portion. The table records 450,000 to 650,000 clones, 75% to 85% of them present only once. This sample also belongs to another study, concerning human thymus T cells.

The sequenced sample consisted of thymocytes. These TCRs come from a boy in the first two years of life with a congenital heart defect. Both conserved end residues are part of each CDR3. A D gene is named only where the DNA matches it firmly. The size of a clone is reported for some rows only, either as once, few or many, or as a class for expanded clones.

>TRBV2|TRBD2|TRBJ2-1|-
CASSVRGTSGDNEQFF
TGTGCCAGCAGCGTTCGCGGGACTAGCGGAGACAATGAGCAGTTCTTC
>TRBV4-3|-|TRBJ1-2|-
CASSHDRAGYGYTF
TGCGCCAGCAGCCATGACCGGGCGGGCTATGGCTACACCTTC
>TRBV11-2|TRBD2|TRBJ2-1|-
CASSFQTSATHNEQFF
TGTGCCAGCAGCTTTCAAACTAGCGCCACCCACAATGAGCAGTTCTTC
>TRBV4-3|-|TRBJ2-5|-
CASSQRDYRGLSGETQYF
TGCGCCAGCAGCCAAAGGGATTACAGGGGACTGTCAGGGGAGACCCAGTACTTC
>TRBV11-3|TRBD2|TRBJ2-7|-
CASRPSAGDNYEQYF
TGTGCCAGCAGGCCCTCCGCGGGAGATAACTACGAGCAGTACTTC
>TRBV4-3|TRBD2|TRBJ2-1|-
CASSHQTSGIPNEQFF
TGCGCCAGCAGCCACCAAACTAGCGGGATCCCCAATGAGCAGTTCTTC
>TRBV5-4|TRBD2|TRBJ2-3|-
CASSLGSGYTDTQYF
TGTGCCAGCAGCTTGGGTAGCGGGTACACAGATACGCAGTATTTT
>TRBV19|-|TRBJ1-1|-
CASSIGGDEAFF
TGTGCCAGTAGTATTGGGGGGGATGAAGCTTTCTTT
>TRBV27|-|TRBJ1-2|-
CASRGGEGYTF
TGTGCCAGCAGGGGAGGAGAGGGCTACACCTTC
>TRBV2|-|TRBJ2-7|-
CASSPYEQYF
TGTGCCAGCAGCCCGTACGAGCAGTACTTC
>TRBV4-2|TRBD2|TRBJ2-7|-
CASSQERNGLAGAYEQYF
TGTGCCAGCAGCCAAGAAAGGAACGGGCTAGCGGGAGCCTACGAGCAGTACTTC
>TRBV7-8|TRBD2|TRBJ2-1|-
CASSCSGTPYNEQFF
TGTGCCAGCAGTTGTAGCGGGACCCCCTACAATGAGCAGTTCTTC
>TRBV7-6|-|TRBJ2-3|once
CASSWQGRGTDTQYF
TGTGCCAGCAGCTGGCAAGGTCGGGGCACAGATACGCAGTATTTT
>TRBV28|TRBD1|TRBJ1-5|-
CASVVTRTGNNQPQHF
TGTGCCAGCGTAGTTACGAGGACAGGGAACAATCAGCCCCAGCATTTT
>TRBV5-4|TRBD1|TRBJ2-1|-
CASSLRTGGGEWEQFF
TGTGCCAGCAGCTTGCGGACAGGGGGGGGAGAATGGGAGCAGTTCTTC
>TRBV28|TRBD2|TRBJ2-7|-
CASSQRDPERLAETYEQYF
TGTGCCAGCAGCCAGAGGGATCCTGAGCGGCTAGCGGAAACCTACGAGCAGTACTTC
>TRBV15|TRBD2|TRBJ2-3|-
CATSREPPWTSGTFGDTQYF
TGTGCCACCAGCAGAGAACCCCCCTGGACTAGCGGGACATTCGGAGATACGCAGTATTTT
>TRBV6-5|-|TRBJ2-1|-
CASSYSGDPGDEQFF
TGTGCCAGCAGTTACTCAGGGGACCCAGGGGATGAGCAGTTCTTC
>TRBV18|-|TRBJ2-3|-
CASSPKERRTDTQYF
TGTGCCAGCTCTCCCAAAGAGCGGCGCACAGATACGCAGTATTTT
>TRBV27|TRBD1|TRBJ1-2|-
CASSLATGEGYTF
TGTGCCAGCAGTTTAGCCACAGGGGAAGGCTACACCTTC
>TRBV5-6|TRBD2|TRBJ2-2|-
CASSSLAGETGELFF
TGTGCCAGCAGCTCTCTAGCGGGGGAGACCGGGGAGCTGTTTTTT
>TRBV5-1|TRBD2|TRBJ2-1|-
CASSAWTSGDYSYNEQFF
TGCGCCAGCAGCGCTTGGACTAGCGGCGATTACTCCTACAATGAGCAGTTCTTC
>TRBV4-2|-|TRBJ2-7|-
CASSHGRTVLGQYF
TGTGCCAGCAGCCATGGCCGGACAGTCCTTGGGCAGTACTTC
>TRBV2|-|TRBJ1-1|-
CASSRGGNTEAFF
TGTGCCAGCAGCCGGGGGGGGAACACTGAAGCTTTCTTT
>TRBV6-5|-|TRBJ2-3|-
CASSYSYTDTQYF
TGTGCCAGCAGTTACTCGTACACAGATACGCAGTATTTT
>TRBV6-5|TRBD1|TRBJ1-5|-
CASSADRGSNQPQHF
TGTGCCAGCAGCGCAGACAGGGGGAGCAATCAGCCCCAGCATTTT
>TRBV14|TRBD2|TRBJ2-7|once
CASSPSTLAGLIYEQYF
TGTGCCAGCAGCCCTTCTACCTTAGCGGGCCTGATCTACGAGCAGTACTTC
>TRBV5-1|-|TRBJ2-4|-
CASSLANIQYF
TGCGCCAGCAGCTTGGCGAACATTCAGTACTTC
>TRBV27|-|TRBJ2-7|once
CASSFCWEQGHCGYEQYF
TGTGCCAGCAGTTTCTGTTGGGAACAGGGCCATTGCGGGTACGAGCAGTACTTC
>TRBV5-1|-|TRBJ2-2|-
CASSWRARSGELFF
TGCGCCAGCAGCTGGCGGGCGAGGTCCGGGGAGCTGTTTTTT
>TRBV5-1|-|TRBJ2-7|-
CASSRTGEQYF
TGCGCCAGCAGCAGGACGGGGGAGCAGTACTTC
>TRBV5-6|-|TRBJ2-1|-
CASTLGGLISSNEQFF
TGTGCCAGCACCCTGGGTGGACTGATCTCCAGCAATGAGCAGTTCTTC
>TRBV5-1|-|TRBJ1-1|-
CASSLRHRSEAFF
TGCGCCAGCAGCTTGAGACACCGATCCGAAGCTTTCTTT
>TRBV6-5|TRBD2|TRBJ2-3|-
CASSYGRTSGSDTQYF
TGTGCCAGCAGTTACGGGAGGACTAGCGGGAGTGATACGCAGTATTTT
>TRBV7-6|TRBD1|TRBJ2-5|-
CASRPRQGSETQYF
TGTGCCAGCCGACCTCGACAGGGTAGCGAGACCCAGTACTTC
>TRBV11-1|TRBD2|TRBJ2-3|-
CASSLQGLATSTDTQYF
TGTGCCAGCAGCCTCCAGGGACTAGCGACTAGCACAGATACGCAGTATTTT
>TRBV11-2|TRBD1|TRBJ1-1|once
CASSSGQGCSNTEAFF
TGTGCCAGCAGCTCAGGACAGGGGTGTTCCAACACTGAAGCTTTCTTT
>TRBV28|TRBD1|TRBJ1-4|few
CASSLCGGQGEDGNEKLFF
TGTGCCAGCAGTTTATGCGGGGGACAGGGGGAGGATGGTAATGAAAAACTGTTTTTT
>TRBV15|-|TRBJ1-5|-
CATSGRGGQPQHF
TGTGCCACCAGCGGGCGGGGGGGTCAGCCCCAGCATTTT
>TRBV28|TRBD1|TRBJ1-3|once
CASSPPPPGQDVDTIYF
TGTGCCAGCAGCCCGCCCCCCCCGGGACAGGACGTGGACACCATATATTTT
>TRBV25-1|TRBD1|TRBJ2-1|-
CASSELGAAGGQFF
TGTGCCAGCAGTGAATTGGGGGCAGCAGGGGGGCAGTTCTTC
>TRBV4-3|TRBD1|TRBJ2-7|-
CASSQATGEYEQYF
TGCGCCAGCAGCCAAGCTACAGGGGAATACGAGCAGTACTTC
>TRBV19|TRBD2|TRBJ2-6|few
CASSIGLAGVSPGANVLTF
TGTGCCAGTAGTATAGGGCTAGCGGGAGTTTCGCCTGGGGCCAACGTCCTGACTTTC
>TRBV25-1|TRBD1|TRBJ1-1|-
CASSAQGARLNTEAFF
TGTGCCAGCAGTGCCCAGGGGGCCCGACTGAACACTGAAGCTTTCTTT
>TRBV6-5|TRBD2|TRBJ2-3|-
CASSYRLAGLDTQYF
TGTGCCAGCAGTTACCGGCTAGCGGGTCTAGATACGCAGTATTTT
>TRBV4-3|-|TRBJ2-7|-
CASSQEFDPGTPTSYEQYF
TGCGCCAGCAGCCAGGAATTCGACCCTGGGACACCCACCTCCTACGAGCAGTACTTC
>TRBV15|TRBD1|TRBJ1-2|once
CATSRGTGQGNYGYTF
TGTGCCACCAGCAGGGGCACGGGACAGGGCAACTATGGCTACACCTTC
>TRBV27|-|TRBJ2-3|-
CASSSETTQYF
TGTGCCAGCAGTTCCGAGACAACGCAGTATTTT
>TRBV28|TRBD1|TRBJ2-7|-
CASSLQYRGPTF
TGTGCCAGCAGTTTACAATACAGGGGCCCCACCTTC
>TRBV12-5|TRBD2|TRBJ2-1|few
CASGLVPGGGTSGHYNEQFF
TGTGCTAGTGGTTTGGTACCCGGGGGAGGGACTAGCGGGCACTACAATGAGCAGTTCTTC
>TRBV25-1|TRBD1|TRBJ1-1|-
CASRVTGGEGTEAFF
TGTGCCAGCAGGGTAACAGGGGGTGAGGGCACTGAAGCTTTCTTT
>TRBV27|TRBD2|TRBJ2-7|-
CASSWRGAGRGSYEQYF
TGTGCCAGCAGCTGGCGGGGGGCCGGGCGGGGCTCCTACGAGCAGTACTTC
>TRBV6-1|TRBD2|TRBJ2-7|-
CATEWASGRASEQYF
TGTGCCACCGAATGGGCTAGCGGGAGGGCGTCCGAGCAGTACTTC
>TRBV11-2|-|TRBJ2-4|few
CASSPRTARSKNIQYF
TGTGCCAGCAGCCCTAGGACAGCCCGGTCAAAAAACATTCAGTACTTC
>TRBV27|TRBD2|TRBJ2-7|-
CASSPSGSASSYEQYF
TGTGCCAGCTCCCCTAGCGGGAGCGCAAGCTCCTACGAGCAGTACTTC
>TRBV27|TRBD2|TRBJ2-2|-
CASTPGGASGELFF
TGTGCCAGCACCCCGGGGGGGGCTAGCGGGGAGCTGTTTTTT
>TRBV27|-|TRBJ1-2|-
CASWGGDYGYTF
TGTGCCAGCTGGGGGGGAGACTATGGCTACACCTTC